This T cell receptor (beta chain) stems from a study of CD8 T cells in Susac syndrome. The V gene end was trimmed by 1 base and the J gene end by 1 base; junction bases not matched to a gene: 4. CDR1 is LGHDT, CDR2 YNNKEL, per germline (reference sequence). This CDR3 has 15 residues. The RNA input was about 0.5 to 1 ug, and it was reverse transcribed with random hexamers. TCRdb fed the immunoSEQ multiplex PCR reads into MiXCR, producing one record per CDR3 protein. Among 200,000 or so distinct CDR3 sequences listed, roughly 94% were seen once. Source material: CD8+ T cells from PBMCs. The receptor comes from a human donor with Susac syndrome. The V gene is TRBV3-1, the J gene TRBJ2-7; 7 nucleotides align to TRBD2. The CDR3 nucleotides read TGTGCCAGCAGCCAAGTCGGGAGGAGTTCCTACGAGCAGTACTTC. Protein product: CASSQVGRSSYEQYF.